This is a list of T cell receptor beta chains from one sample in a study of regulatory T cells in long-lasting Graves disease. MiXCR, run by TCRdb on the multiplex PCR reads, gives a single entry per CDR3 protein. The sample lists a few hundred thousand distinct CDR3 sequences; 20% to 25% were seen once. Sequenced material: peripheral blood mononuclear cells (PBMCs), taken at new diagnosis, from a patient treated with antithyroid drugs. The source is a female donor with Graves disease. Both conserved end residues are part of each CDR3. The order of the fields is J gene, clone size, V gene, D gene, CDR3 protein, CDR3 DNA. D genes are given only for firm matches. Rows may omit the clone size; those that give it use once, few, many or a size class.

J: TRBJ1-4
size: NA
V: TRBV20-1
D: NA
CDR3: CSATPTATNEKLFF
DNA: TGCAGTGCTACCCCGACAGCAACTAATGAAAAACTGTTTTTT

J: TRBJ1-2
size: few
V: TRBV6-5
D: NA
CDR3: CASSYSKPSPNYGYTF
DNA: TGTGCCAGCAGTTACTCGAAACCAAGCCCTAACTATGGCTACACCTTC

J: TRBJ1-5
size: few
V: TRBV6-1
D: NA
CDR3: CASSNSGPQHF
DNA: TGTGCCAGCAGTAATTCCGGGCCCCAGCATTTT

J: TRBJ2-7
size: many
V: TRBV7-2
D: TRBD1
CDR3: CASSGGQGFSYEQYF
DNA: TGTGCCAGCAGCGGGGGACAGGGGTTCTCCTACGAGCAGTACTTC

J: TRBJ2-4
size: many
V: TRBV7-8
D: TRBD1
CDR3: CASSLGTGTVGKNIQYF
DNA: TGTGCCAGCAGCTTAGGGACAGGGACCGTGGGCAAAAACATTCAGTACTTC

J: TRBJ2-3
size: many
V: TRBV5-5
D: TRBD1
CDR3: CASSLFTGGADTQYF
DNA: TGTGCCAGCAGCCTTTTTACAGGGGGCGCAGATACGCAGTATTTT

J: TRBJ1-5
size: many
V: TRBV7-2
D: TRBD1
CDR3: CASSLDWDRGRQPQHF
DNA: TGTGCCAGCAGCTTAGATTGGGACAGGGGACGTCAGCCCCAGCATTTT

J: TRBJ1-1
size: many
V: TRBV18
D: TRBD1
CDR3: CASSPTGYTEAFF
DNA: TGTGCCAGCTCACCGACAGGGTACACTGAAGCTTTCTTT

J: TRBJ2-7
size: many
V: TRBV28
D: NA
CDR3: CASSLQGRSYEQYF
DNA: TGTGCCAGCAGTCTGCAAGGACGGTCCTACGAGCAGTACTTC

J: TRBJ1-2
size: many
V: TRBV30
D: TRBD1
CDR3: CAWSETGGSGYTF
DNA: TGTGCCTGGAGTGAGACAGGGGGCTCTGGCTACACCTTC